This TCR beta chain stems from a study of blood T cells in healthy people across ages. Study as a whole: Researchers report that template switching captured about one barcoded beta molecule per two T cells. General observations from the study: TCR beta diversity, measured per million T cells, fell in a roughly linear way with age.

A second roughly 6 to 12 cycle PCR used barcoded and J-beta primers. Each cDNA molecule, via a template-switch adaptor with 12 random nucleotides, was tagged. TCRdb re-analysed the 5' RACE reads in MiXCR, keeping a single row per CDR3 protein. The profile shows about 720,000 distinct CDR3 sequences, 22% of them singletons. This CDR3 comprises 14 residues. CDR1 WNHNN and CDR2 SYGVQD come from the germline V gene (reference sequence). This clonotype has a handful of counts. What it binds is not known. At one boundary the junction diverges from the germline segment, which might be a read error. The clonotype originates from a man aged 65 to 85 in good health. The source material was blood. This rearrangement joins TRBV10-1 to TRBJ1-1; 8 bases are shared with TRBD1. The CDR3 DNA follows: TGCGCCAGTAGTGACTCCGGGACAGGCCCCGAAGCTTTCTTT. It yields the protein CASSDSGTGPEAFF.